This T cell receptor (beta chain) stems from a study of CD8+CD57+ T cells in acquired aplastic anemia. Individuals selected for sequencing had exhibited CD8+CD57+ cell expansion on flow cytometry. All patients had severe acquired aplastic anemia. The template used for profiling TCR beta VDJ and CDR3 was genomic DNA. TCRdb recomputed calls from the reads with MiXCR, one row per CDR3 protein. The table has hundreds of thousands of distinct CDR3 sequences, 56% seen once; the top ten hold around 1.3%. Germline trimming cut 5 bases from V and 8 bases from J; bases unmatched to any gene: 20. The germline CDR1 and CDR2 sequences are SEHNR and FQNEAQ (reference sequence). The CDR3 consists of 17 residues.

Sequenced material: sorted CD4+, CD8+, or CD8+CD57+ T cells (not recorded which) from PBMCs. The clonotype originates from a human donor with aplastic anemia. The V and J genes are TRBV7-9 and TRBJ1-2, with 7 positions matching TRBD1. CDR3 sequence: CASSLTVVLGTASGYTF. The CDR3 DNA sequence: TGTGCCAGCAGCCTCACCGTAGTTCTTGGGACAGCGAGCGGCTACACCTTC.